This TCR beta chain was sequenced in a study of cytomegalovirus exposure and HLA in healthy donors. Study outcomes and limitations: It was assumed in the presence/absence analyses that sequencing depth was roughly uniform across donors.

As to this clone: Antigen: not known.

Both 60 Vbeta primers and 13 Jbeta primers went into the PCR. TCRdb's table, derived via immunoSEQ multiplex PCR, lists solely in-frame clones and lacks some. This sample's table reports about 140,000 clones. The CDR3 runs 15 residues. J gave up 6 bases and V 5 bases, and 9 bases lay outside the gene matches. The germline CDR1 and CDR2 sequences are SGHVS and FNYEAQ. Specimen: PBMCs. This clonotype was obtained from a male donor in good health and CMV-seronegative. J is TRBJ2-3 and V is TRBV7-6, with 9 bases lining up with TRBD2. CDR3 amino acids: CASSPGIAGVDTQYF. The DNA of the CDR3 is TGTGCCAGCAGCCCAGGAATAGCGGGAGTCGATACGCAGTATTTT.